The entry below describes one T cell receptor (beta chain). Its antigen remains unknown. Individually, cDNA molecules had unique molecular identifiers attached to them. One entry per CDR3 protein results from TCRdb running MiXCR on the 5' RACE reads. The table records some 61,000 distinct CDR3 sequences, roughly a tenth of them present only once. The data stem from a study of early T cells in non-severe SARS-CoV-2 infection. As for the study in general: The chains were unpaired, and the sequenced material was bulk RNA from unsorted whole blood.

Study-level findings and limits: Anti-spike CD8 specificities were favored by VDJdb matching, whose results missed private and CD4 specificities.

CDR1 and CDR2 from the germline V gene are MNHEY and SMNVEV (reference sequence). V gave up 4 bases and J gave up 4 bases, with 17 bases separating them. CDR3 size: 15 residues. This chain uses TRBV27 with TRBJ2-7; either TRBD1 or TRBD2 may fit D (6 bases each). This TCR came from an adult who was a healthcare worker with PCR-confirmed SARS-CoV-2 infection or an uninfected control (not recorded which). Sequencing input: whole blood. The CDR3 reads CASSYGGQGYYEQYF. DNA for the CDR3: TGTGCCAGCAGTTATGGGGGGCAGGGTTATTACGAGCAGTACTTC.